Below, one T cell receptor beta chain is given with its context. The antigen remains unidentified. The CDR3 runs to 17 residues. Germline CDR1 is SGDLS and CDR2 is YYNGEE. The V and J ends lost 3 bases and 1 base respectively, with 19 bases between them. These data are taken from a study of OX40 agonist ivuxolimab in advanced cancers. Study background: Three dose-escalation patients had partial responses: one with hepatocellular carcinoma and two with cutaneous melanoma.

Profiled with immunoSEQ multiplex PCR; TCRdb holds only in-frame clones, not every one. Counted here are fewer than 85,000 clones, 85% to 90% occurring once; the ten biggest clones make up over 9.5%. Findings of the study overall: The study observed clonal expansion of CD4+ and CD8+ blood T cells by week 6 at 0.1 to 3.0 mg/kg.

This specimen was CD4+ or CD8+ T cells sorted from blood, taken in a trial of the OX40 agonist ivuxolimab. The rearrangement uses TRBV9 and TRBJ1-1; D is perhaps TRBD1 (6 bases). The receptor comes from an adult with an advanced solid tumor such as melanoma, head and neck, liver or kidney cancer. The CDR3 DNA follows: TGTGCCAGCAGCGAAACTGAGCTTAGGGGGTCGAACACTGAAGCTTTCTTT. Translated, it gives CASSETELRGSNTEAFF. The entire variable domain, with the rest obtained from reference TRBV9 and TRBJ1-1, is as follows: DSGVTQTPKHLITATGQRVTLRCSPRSGDLSVYWYQQSLDQGLQFLIQYYNGEERAKGNILERFSAQQFPDLHSELNLSSLELGDSALYFCASSETELRGSNTEAFFGQGTRLTVV.